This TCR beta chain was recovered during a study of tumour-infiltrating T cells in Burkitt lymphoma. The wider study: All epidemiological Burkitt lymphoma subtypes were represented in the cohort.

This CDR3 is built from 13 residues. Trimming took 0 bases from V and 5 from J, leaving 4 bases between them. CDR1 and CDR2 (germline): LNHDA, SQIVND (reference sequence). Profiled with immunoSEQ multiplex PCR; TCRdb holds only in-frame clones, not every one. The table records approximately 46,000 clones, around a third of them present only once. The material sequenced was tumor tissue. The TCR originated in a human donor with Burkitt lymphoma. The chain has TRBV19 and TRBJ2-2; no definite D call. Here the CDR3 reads CASSIEGTGELFF. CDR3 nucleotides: TGTGCCAGTAGTATAGAAGGGACCGGGGAGCTGTTTTTT.